This T cell receptor (beta chain) stems from a study of T-cell memory formation after mild COVID-19. The wider study: TCR clusters mostly belonged to single donors.

Germline V gene lookup returns CDR1 SEHNR and CDR2 FQNEAQ (reference sequence). Trimming stripped 5 bases from V and 8 bases from J, with 21 bases between. The CDR3 is 16 amino acids. Using its own MiXCR run on the 5' RACE reads, TCRdb lists one record per CDR3 protein. The data contain fewer than 200,000 distinct CDR3 sequences, 20% to 25% of them singletons. Sequencing was carried out using PBMCs or a T cell subset sorted from them (not recorded which). This TCR was recovered from an adult woman who had mild COVID-19 (a few samples of this study predate the infection). Cell type and time point are not known. This chain connects TRBV7-9 to TRBJ1-4; D possibly corresponds to TRBD1 (5 bases). The CDR3 sequence: CASSPPPGPPGEKLFF. DNA of the CDR3: TGTGCCAGCAGCCCTCCTCCGGGCCCCCCAGGGGAAAAACTGTTTTTT.